The 28 T cell receptor beta chains below were found in one sample sequenced in a study of T-cell memory formation after mild COVID-19. TCRdb reprocessed the 5' RACE reads with MiXCR, giving one entry per CDR3 protein. This table holds about 130,000 distinct CDR3 sequences, 17% found once. The specimen sequenced was PBMCs or a T cell subset sorted from them (not recorded which). These receptors all come from a man between 18 and 29 years old who had mild COVID-19 (a few samples of this study predate the infection). Cell type and time point are not known.

This clonotype was seen only a few times. This sequence joins TRBV11-1 and TRBJ1-2; D is possibly TRBD1 (5 bases). Germline assignment: CDR1 SGHAT and CDR2 FQDESV (reference sequence). Trimming stripped 5 bases from V and 2 bases from J, with 18 bases between. The CDR3 loop spans 16 amino acids. In nucleotides, the CDR3 is TGTGCCAGCAGCCCGGAGGGGCATATTACCAACTATGGCTACACCTTC. Translation: CASSPEGHITNYGYTF.

This clonotype was recorded a few times. A read error may produce the germline difference seen at one junction end. The V call is TRBV7-7, the J call TRBJ2-1; 7 nucleotides match TRBD1. Germline V gene lookup returns CDR1 SSHAT and CDR2 FNYEAQ (reference sequence). CDR3 length equals 14 residues. CDR3 DNA: TGTGCTAGCAGCTTAGGGGGCGTCGGGGCTGAGCAGTTCTTC. Protein: CASSLGGVGAEQFF.

In its sample, this clonotype was seen many times. The chain couples TRBV6-2 or TRBV6-3 to TRBJ2-7; 8 bases fit TRBD1. CDR3 length equals 15 residues. Losses at the gene ends were 6 bases for V and 6 bases for J; bases not matched to a gene: 13. Germline-derived CDR1 and CDR2 are MNHEY and SVGEGT. In nucleotides, the CDR3 is TGTGCCAGCAGCCTAATTTTCGACAGGGGTTTCGAGCAGTACTTC. It yields the protein CASSLIFDRGFEQYF.

This clonotype was detected only once. The V gene is TRBV7-8, the J gene TRBJ2-3; 15 nucleotides agree with TRBD2. CDR3 length: 16 amino acids. Germline-derived CDR1 and CDR2 are SGHVS and FQNEAQ. The V gene end was trimmed by 7 bases and the J gene end by 6 bases; junction bases not matched to a gene: 8. CDR3 region: CASTLRTSGGGDTQYF. The CDR3 coding sequence is TGTGCCAGCACTTTGAGGACTAGCGGGGGGGGCGATACGCAGTATTTT.

Many counts were recorded for this clonotype. This chain connects TRBV5-6 to TRBJ2-7; unclear D gene. Per germline, CDR1 SGHDT and CDR2 YYEEEE. The ends were cut back, 4 bases at V and 4 bases at J, with 9 bases in the middle. The CDR3 spans 12 residues. This CDR3 is CASSMGSYEQYV. Here the CDR3 DNA reads TGTGCCAGCAGCATGGGAAGTTACGAGCAGTACGTC.

This clonotype was seen only a few times. The chain is built from TRBV9 and TRBJ2-5, with D unresolved. V was trimmed by 4 bases and J by 5 bases, leaving 15 bases between them. The CDR3 runs 14 residues. Germline loops: CDR1 SGDLS, CDR2 YYNGEE. The CDR3, as DNA: TGTGCCAGCAGCCTCCCCGGCACCGAGGAGACCCAGTACTTC. Translating gives CASSLPGTEETQYF.

This chain connects TRBV10-3 to TRBJ2-3, with D maybe TRBD2 (5 bases). Trimming stripped 6 bases from V and 4 bases from J, with 5 bases between. CDR1 and CDR2 from the germline V gene are ENHRY and SYGVKD. The CDR3 is 11 amino acids. The CDR3 reads CAISGADTQYF. The CDR3 DNA is TGTGCCATCAGCGGGGCAGATACGCAGTATTTT.

The sample holds many counts of this clonotype. V usage is TRBV20-1 and J usage is TRBJ2-2; no definite D call. CDR1 and CDR2 (germline): DFQATT, SNEGSKA (reference sequence). The CDR3 totals 13 residues. V lost 2 bases and J lost 2, with 6 bases in between. The CDR3 protein is CSARPDNTGELFF. Here the CDR3 DNA reads TGCAGTGCTAGACCCGACAACACCGGGGAGCTGTTTTTT.

This sequence joins TRBV5-1 and TRBJ1-1, with D hard to call. With 4 bases removed from V and 3 bases from J, the gap between germline ends came to 16 bases. CDR3 length: 15 residues. In germline, CDR1 is SGHRS, CDR2 YFSETQ. The CDR3 here is CASSLIGREDTEAFF. The CDR3 DNA reads TGCGCCAGCAGCCTGATAGGGAGGGAGGACACTGAAGCTTTCTTT.

This clonotype was counted many times. V gene TRBV12-3 or TRBV12-4 combines with J gene TRBJ2-3; D gene uncertain. V shed 6 bases and J shed 6 bases, with 13 bases lying between them. This CDR3 spans 13 amino acids. CDR3 protein: CASSFGLADTQYF. The CDR3 coding sequence is TGTGCCAGCAGCTTCGGGCTTGCGGATACGCAGTATTTT.

The chain is built from TRBV18 and TRBJ2-7, with 7 bases aligning to TRBD1. This CDR3 is built from 14 residues. V dropped 6 bases and J dropped 6; count of bases not matched to a gene: 11. Looked up from germline, CDR1 is KGHSH and CDR2 is LQKENI. Written as DNA, the CDR3 is TGTGCCAGCTCTCCGTCGACAGGGTCCAGCGAGCAGTACGTC. It codes for CASSPSTGSSEQYV.

This clonotype was observed a few times. This chain joins TRBV12-5 and TRBJ2-7, with 7 bases aligning to TRBD1. Germline CDR1 LGHNT, CDR2 FRNRAP. The CDR3 loop spans 15 amino acids. J was trimmed by 1 base and V by 0 bases; bases with no gene match: 3. The CDR3 protein is CASGLVLGQSYEQYF. CDR3 DNA sequence: TGTGCTAGTGGTTTGGTACTGGGACAGTCCTACGAGCAGTACTTC. Full variable domain (outside the CDR3, taken from reference TRBV12-5 and TRBJ2-7): DARVTQTPRHKVTEMGQEVTMRCQPILGHNTVFWYRQTMMQGLELLAYFRNRAPLDDSGMPKDRFSAEMPDATLATLKIQPSEPRDSAVYFCASGLVLGQSYEQYFGPGTRLTVT.

The gene calls are TRBV5-4 and TRBJ2-3, with 10 positions matching TRBD2. The ends lost 7 bases at V and 5 bases at J; junction bases unmatched: 4. Germline CDR1 SGHNT, CDR2 YYREEE (reference sequence). The CDR3 runs to 13 residues. As DNA, the CDR3 is TGTGCCAGCTCGGAGCGGGGGGGAGATACGCAGTATTTT. Translation: CASSERGGDTQYF.

The chain employs TRBV20-1 and TRBJ2-3; 7 bases line up with TRBD2. CDR1 is DFQATT, CDR2 SNEGSKA, per germline (reference sequence). J gave up 0 bases and V 3 bases, and 12 bases lay outside the gene matches. The CDR3 totals 17 residues. CDR3 region: CSASPLRSGESTDTQYF. The CDR3 coding sequence is TGCAGTGCTAGCCCCCTCCGCAGCGGGGAGAGCACAGATACGCAGTATTTT.

This chain uses TRBV18 with TRBJ1-1, with D maybe TRBD1 (6 bases). Germline V gene lookup returns CDR1 KGHSH and CDR2 LQKENI. The germline V and J ends were trimmed by 6 bases and 3 bases, with 14 bases remaining between them. The CDR3 extends over 14 amino acids. CDR3 nucleotide sequence: TGTGCCAGCTCCCAGGGGAGTTGGGACACTGAAGCTTTCTTT. Its translation: CASSQGSWDTEAFF. Drawing the rest from reference TRBV18 and TRBJ1-1, the complete variable domain is NAGVMQNPRHLVRRRGQEARLRCSPMKGHSHVYWYRQLPEEGLKFMVYLQKENIIDESGMPKERFSAEFPKEGPSILRIQQVVRGDSAAYFCASSQGSWDTEAFFGQGTRLTVV.

This clonotype was picked up a small number of times. This chain links TRBV18 with TRBJ2-2; D might be TRBD2 (6 bases). The CDR3 runs to 16 residues. The ends were cut back, 3 bases at V and 1 base at J, with 12 bases in the middle. CDR1 and CDR2 (germline): KGHSH, LQKENI. The CDR3 spells CASSPLEGLNTGELFF. CDR3 sequence (DNA): TGTGCCAGCTCACCCCTCGAGGGACTGAACACCGGGGAGCTGTTTTTT.

This clonotype came up a few times. The chain combines TRBV7-2 with TRBJ2-7; D may be TRBD1 or TRBD2 (5 bases each). This CDR3 has 13 residues. The V gene lost 6 bases and the J gene lost 6 bases, with 15 bases spanning the gap. The germline V gene encodes CDR1 SGHTA and CDR2 FQGNSA. CDR3 in DNA: TGTGCCAGCAGGCTAGACGGGACGGGCGAGCAGTACGTC. It encodes CASRLDGTGEQYV.

V is TRBV11-2 and J is TRBJ1-3, with 7 bases identical to TRBD1. The CDR3 totals 14 residues. Germline-derived CDR1 and CDR2 are SGHAT and FQNNGV. J was trimmed by 4 bases and V by 4 bases; bases with no gene match: 4. CDR3 amino acids: CASSSDRVGNTIYF. CDR3 nucleotide sequence: TGTGCCAGCAGCTCCGACAGGGTCGGAAACACCATATATTTT.

This clonotype was detected only a few times. This chain connects TRBV4-3 to TRBJ2-6, with unresolved D. The CDR3 covers 14 residues. CDR1 LGHNA and CDR2 YSLEER come from the germline V gene. The ends were cut back, 1 base at V and 3 bases at J, with 4 bases in the middle. CDR3 sequence reads: CASSQGNGANVLTF. CDR3 DNA: TGCGCCAGCAGCCAAGGAAATGGGGCCAACGTCCTGACTTTC.

This chain connects TRBV10-3 to TRBJ1-1; D call uncertain. Germline V lookup: CDR1 ENHRY, CDR2 SYGVKD. The CDR3 is 13 residues long. Trimming cost V 10 bases and J 0 bases, with 12 bases left between them. DNA of the CDR3: TGTGCCACCAAGGCCCCTCTGAACACTGAAGCTTTCTTT. This codes for CATKAPLNTEAFF.

The rearrangement uses TRBV7-2 and TRBJ2-3; 13 bases match TRBD2. The V segment lost 6 bases and the J segment 4 bases; nucleotides outside the gene matches: 1. The CDR3 runs 14 residues. CDR1 is SGHTA and CDR2 is FQGNSA in the germline V gene. CDR3 amino acids: CASRTSGGSDTQYF. The DNA for the CDR3 is TGTGCCAGCAGGACTAGCGGGGGGTCAGATACGCAGTATTTT. Together with reference TRBV7-2 and TRBJ2-3, the CDR3 gives the full variable domain: GAGVSQSPSNKVTEKGKDVELRCDPISGHTALYWYRQSLGQGLEFLIYFQGNSAPDKSGLPSDRFSAERTGGSVSTLTIQRTQQEDSAVYLCASRTSGGSDTQYFGPGTRLTVL.

The V and J genes are TRBV6-2 or TRBV6-3 and TRBJ2-5; D possibly corresponds to TRBD2 (6 bases). CDR3 length: 17 amino acids. Trimming left V 6 bases short and J 4 bases short, with 24 bases between. CDR1 and CDR2 (germline): MNHEY, SVGEGT. The CDR3 nucleotides read TGTGCCAGCAGCCGGCTCCCGGGACTCCCTGGGCGAGAGACCCAGTACTTC. Its translation: CASSRLPGLPGRETQYF.

The chain has TRBV3-1 and TRBJ2-3, with D possibly being TRBD1 (6 bases). V was pared by 0 bases and J by 0 bases, with 13 bases between. Germline CDR1 LGHDT, CDR2 YNNKEL (reference sequence). The CDR3 is 17 amino acids. The DNA for the CDR3 is TGTGCCAGCAGCCAAGATGGAGGACAGATTAGCACAGATACGCAGTATTTT. Translated: CASSQDGGQISTDTQYF.

The chain uses TRBV12-3 or TRBV12-4 and TRBJ2-1; 7 nucleotides align to TRBD1. J gave up 4 bases and V 6 bases, and 6 bases lay outside the gene matches. This CDR3 spans 14 amino acids. In nucleotides, the CDR3 is TGTGCCAGCAGGCCCCGGGACAGATACAATGAGCAGTTCTTC. Encoded protein: CASRPRDRYNEQFF.

In its sample, this clonotype was seen a few times. The chain combines TRBV5-1 with TRBJ2-5, with 11 bases aligning to TRBD2. The CDR3 loop spans 16 amino acids. Germline CDR1 and CDR2: SGHRS and YFSETQ. V lost 0 bases to trimming and J lost 4 bases; unmatched junction nucleotides: 5. CDR3 in amino acids: CASSLARLAGGETQYF. The CDR3 DNA reads as TGCGCCAGCAGCTTGGCCCGTCTAGCGGGGGGAGAGACCCAGTACTTC.

This clonotype appeared a single time. The rearrangement uses TRBV11-2 and TRBJ1-2, with unresolved D. Trimming pared 1 base from V and 4 bases from J, leaving 7 bases between. This CDR3 contains 13 residues. CDR1 and CDR2 from the germline V gene are SGHAT and FQNNGV. The CDR3 loop is CASSLGRSYGYTF. The DNA for the CDR3 is TGTGCCAGCAGCTTAGGGAGATCCTATGGCTACACCTTC.

The chain combines TRBV7-9 with TRBJ1-2; D unresolved. CDR1 and CDR2 from the germline V gene are SEHNR and FQNEAQ (reference sequence). This CDR3 spans 11 amino acids. Trimming removed 0 bases at V and 9 bases at J, with 5 bases between. The CDR3 reads CASSLAASYTF. The CDR3 coding sequence is TGTGCCAGCAGCTTAGCGGCGAGCTACACCTTC.

This chain uses TRBV28 with TRBJ2-7; no reliable D call. Germline assignment: CDR1 MDHEN and CDR2 SYDVKM. Deletions cut 7 bases from V and 3 bases from J, with 13 bases between. The CDR3 is made up of 13 amino acids. This CDR3 is CASTASQSYEQYV. In DNA form, the CDR3 reads TGTGCCAGCACCGCCTCCCAGAGCTACGAGCAGTACGTC.